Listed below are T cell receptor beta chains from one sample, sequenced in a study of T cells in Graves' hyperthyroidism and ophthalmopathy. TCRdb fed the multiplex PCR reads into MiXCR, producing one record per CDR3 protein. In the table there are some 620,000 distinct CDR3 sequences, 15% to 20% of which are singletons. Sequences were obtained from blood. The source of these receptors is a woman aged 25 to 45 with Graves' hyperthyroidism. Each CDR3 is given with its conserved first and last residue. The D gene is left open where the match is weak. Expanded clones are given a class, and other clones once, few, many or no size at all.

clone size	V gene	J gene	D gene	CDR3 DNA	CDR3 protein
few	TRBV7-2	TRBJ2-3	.	TGTGCCAGCAGCTTAGTTCCGGGAGGCACAGATACGCAGTATTTT	CASSLVPGGTDTQYF
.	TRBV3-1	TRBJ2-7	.	TGTGCCAGCAGCCAAGGGGTAGGGCTGGGCTACGAGCAGTACTTC	CASSQGVGLGYEQYF
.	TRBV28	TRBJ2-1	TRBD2	TGTGCCAGCAGTATCTTTTTAGCGGGAGCCTACAATGAGCAGTTCTTC	CASSIFLAGAYNEQFF
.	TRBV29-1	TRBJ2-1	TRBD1	TGCAGCGTTGTGGGGACAGGGGCCTACAATGAGCAGTTCTTC	CSVVGTGAYNEQFF
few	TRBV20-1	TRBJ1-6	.	TGCAGTGCTAGTTACCCTTATAATTCACCCCTCCACTTT	CSASYPYNSPLHF
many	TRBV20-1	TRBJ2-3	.	TGCAGTGCTAGACCCACAGATACGCAGTATTTT	CSARPTDTQYF
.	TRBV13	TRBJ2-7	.	TGTGCCAGCAGCCCCTCAAACTCCTACGAGCAGTACTTC	CASSPSNSYEQYF
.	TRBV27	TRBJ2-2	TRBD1	TGTGCCAGCCAAAGGGCACAGGGGTTTCGGAGCGGGGAGCTGTTTTTT	CASQRAQGFRSGELFF
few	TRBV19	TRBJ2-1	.	TGTGCCAGTAGTATATCACAGGTCAATGAGCAGTTCTTC	CASSISQVNEQFF
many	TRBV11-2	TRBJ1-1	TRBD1	TGTGCCAGCAGCTTAGTTTTACAGGGGATGGAGAACACTGAAGCTTTCTTT	CASSLVLQGMENTEAFF
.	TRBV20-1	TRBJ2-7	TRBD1	TGCAGTGCTGGGGGACAGACGACCCACGAGCAGTACTTC	CSAGGQTTHEQYF
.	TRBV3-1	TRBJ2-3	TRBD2	TGTGCCAGCAGCTCTCCGACTAGCGGGAGCATCCATACGCAGTATTTT	CASSSPTSGSIHTQYF
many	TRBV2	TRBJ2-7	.	TGTGCCAGCACCTCCCTGGGGATAGGAACCTACGAGCAGTACTTC	CASTSLGIGTYEQYF
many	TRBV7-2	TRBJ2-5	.	TGTGCCAGCAGCTTAGACGGCAAGGGGACCCAGTACTTC	CASSLDGKGTQYF
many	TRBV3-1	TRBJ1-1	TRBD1	TGTGCCAGCAGCCAAGGTGAAAGGCAGGGGGCCGAAGCTTTCTTT	CASSQGERQGAEAFF
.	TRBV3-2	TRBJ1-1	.	TGTGCCAGCAGCCAAGAAGGAACGACAGCGGTGAACGTTGAAGCTTTCTTT	CASSQEGTTAVNVEAFF
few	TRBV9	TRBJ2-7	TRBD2	TGTGCCAGCAGCGTAGGGACTAGCGATCGCTACGAGCAGTACTTC	CASSVGTSDRYEQYF
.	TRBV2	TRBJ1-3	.	TGTGCCAGCAGTGGATGGGGGGAAGCTGGAAACACCATATATTTT	CASSGWGEAGNTIYF
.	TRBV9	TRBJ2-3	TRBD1	TGTGCCAGCAGCGTCGGACAGGGAACAGATACGCAGTATTTT	CASSVGQGTDTQYF
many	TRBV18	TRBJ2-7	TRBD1	TGTGCCAGCTCCCCAGACAGGGGGACGTACGAGCAGTACTTC	CASSPDRGTYEQYF
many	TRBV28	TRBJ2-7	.	TGTGCCAGCAGTTTTCCGGCAGGTCTGTACGAGCAGTACTTC	CASSFPAGLYEQYF
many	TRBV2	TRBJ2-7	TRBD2	TGTGCCAGACCTGGACTAGCGGGCGAGCAGTACTTC	CARPGLAGEQYF
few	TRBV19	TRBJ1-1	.	TGTGCCAGTAGTATCGAGACCGCGAACACTGAAGCTTTCTTT	CASSIETANTEAFF
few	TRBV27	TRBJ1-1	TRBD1	TGTACCAGCAGTCACGGACAGGGGTTAATGGCTTTCTTT	CTSSHGQGLMAFF
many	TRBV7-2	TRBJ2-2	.	TGTGCCAGCAGTTTTAGCACGGCCGGGGAGCTGTTTTTT	CASSFSTAGELFF
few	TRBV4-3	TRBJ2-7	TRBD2	TGCGCCAGCAGCCAAGTCCGAGCGGGAGTCGACGAGCAGTACTTC	CASSQVRAGVDEQYF
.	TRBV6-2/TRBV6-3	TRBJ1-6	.	TGTGCCAGCAGTTATGGAGATTTCTCCTATAATTCACCCCTCCACTTT	CASSYGDFSYNSPLHF
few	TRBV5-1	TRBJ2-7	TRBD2	TGCGCCAGCAGCTTCATGGGACTAAACGAGCAGTACTTC	CASSFMGLNEQYF
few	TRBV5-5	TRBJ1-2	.	TGTGCCAGCAGCTTGGATACTAACTATGGCTACACCTTC	CASSLDTNYGYTF
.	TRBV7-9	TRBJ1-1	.	TGTGCCAGCAGCCTGCCTAGGAGTGAAGCTTTCTTT	CASSLPRSEAFF
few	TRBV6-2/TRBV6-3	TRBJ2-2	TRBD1	TGTGCCAGCAGCCTCCGGGACAGAAACACCGGGGAGCTGTTTTTT	CASSLRDRNTGELFF
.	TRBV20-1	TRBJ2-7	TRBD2	TGCAGTGCTAGAAACTCCGGGACTAGAGGGAGGTACTACGAGCAGTACTTC	CSARNSGTRGRYYEQYF
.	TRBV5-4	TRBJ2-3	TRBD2	TGTGCCAGCAGCTGGGGCGGGAGTAGCACAGATACGCAGTATTTT	CASSWGGSSTDTQYF
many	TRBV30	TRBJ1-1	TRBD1	TGTGCCTGGAAGGGACAGATTCACACTGAAGCTTTCTTT	CAWKGQIHTEAFF
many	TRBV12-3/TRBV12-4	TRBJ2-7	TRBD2	TGTGCCAGCAGTTTAGAGGCTAGCGGGAGTGGCGAGCAGTACTTC	CASSLEASGSGEQYF